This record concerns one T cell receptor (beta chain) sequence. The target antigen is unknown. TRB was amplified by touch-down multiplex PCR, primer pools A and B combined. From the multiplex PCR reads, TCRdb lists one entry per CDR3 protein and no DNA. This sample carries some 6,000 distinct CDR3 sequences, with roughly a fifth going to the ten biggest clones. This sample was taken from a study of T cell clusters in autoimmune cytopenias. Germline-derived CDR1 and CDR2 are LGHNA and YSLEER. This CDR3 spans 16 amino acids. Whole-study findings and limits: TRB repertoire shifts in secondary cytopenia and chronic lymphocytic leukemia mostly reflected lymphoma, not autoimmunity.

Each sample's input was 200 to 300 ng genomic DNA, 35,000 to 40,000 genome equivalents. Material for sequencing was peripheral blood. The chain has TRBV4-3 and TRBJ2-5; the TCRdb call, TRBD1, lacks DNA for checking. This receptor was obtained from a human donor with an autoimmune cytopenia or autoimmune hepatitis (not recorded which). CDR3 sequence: CASSQEWGRGQETQYF.